The sequence of this T cell receptor beta chain was determined in a study of T-cell memory formation after mild COVID-19. TCRdb called the 5' RACE reads again in MiXCR, with one record for every CDR3 protein. The table shows 450,000 or so distinct CDR3 sequences, with around 19% occurring only once. The length of the CDR3 is 15 residues. V shed 6 bases and J 1 base; nucleotides not matched to a gene: 3. This clonotype was seen a few times. This TCR was recovered from an adult woman who had mild COVID-19 (a few samples of this study predate the infection). Cell type and time point are not known. Sequencing was carried out using PBMCs or a T cell subset sorted from them (not recorded which). J is TRBJ2-7 and V is TRBV12-3 or TRBV12-4; 13 bases map to TRBD2. CDR3 loop: CASRRTSGGSYEQYF. In nucleotides, the CDR3 is TGTGCCAGCAGAAGGACTAGCGGGGGTTCCTACGAGCAGTACTTC.